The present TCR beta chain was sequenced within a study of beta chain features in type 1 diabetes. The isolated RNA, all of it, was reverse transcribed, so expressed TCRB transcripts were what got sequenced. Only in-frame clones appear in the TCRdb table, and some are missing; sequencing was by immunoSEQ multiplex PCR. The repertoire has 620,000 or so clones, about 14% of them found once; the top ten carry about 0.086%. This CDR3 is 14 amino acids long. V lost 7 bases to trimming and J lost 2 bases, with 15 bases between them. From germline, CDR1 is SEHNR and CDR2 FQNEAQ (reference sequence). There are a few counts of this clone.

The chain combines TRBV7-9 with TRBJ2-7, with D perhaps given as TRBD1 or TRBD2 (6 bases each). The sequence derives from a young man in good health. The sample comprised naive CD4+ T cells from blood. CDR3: CASTPGRGAYEQYF. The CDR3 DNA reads TGTGCCAGCACCCCCGGTAGGGGGGCCTACGAGCAGTACTTC.